This TCR beta chain comes out of a study of shared clonotypes between healthy human individuals (dated by TCRdb to 2018 to 2021). Looking at the study overall: Three men and a couple of women, aged 18 to 49 years, made up the cohort. For each donor, CD4 naive and CD4 memory were each given three plates, CD8 naive was given two plates, and CD8 memory was given one plate. Libraries were prepared and TCR repertoires were sequenced by different laboratories using diverse techniques, in order to increase sequencing depth and limit assay-specific biases. Per donor, leukapheresis produced somewhere between about 0.9 and 9.5 billion PBMCs. Blood TCR repertoires of a handful of healthy adults were deeply sequenced to estimate repertoire size and the extent of clonotype sharing between individuals. What the work shows at the level of the full study, not this receptor alone: The small number of donors limited the genetic and exposure-history diversity represented. Naive subsets generally had larger estimated clonotype richness than memory subsets did. Even with the large sequencing depth, rarefaction of the sorted-subset datasets indicated that sequencing was incomplete. Higher generation probabilities were observed for clonotypes shared by all four sorted-subset donors than for non-shared clonotypes. Across four donors, around 5.4% of naive CD4, 3% to 3.5% of naive CD8, 2.3% of memory CD4, and approximately 0.42% of memory CD8 clonotypes were shared. Pairwise subsampling led to the expectation that sequencing depth would affect the degree of clonotype sharing among donors. Sampling was restricted to blood, and TCR repertoires in tissue are likely to differ from TCR repertoires in blood.

Cut back by 10 bases and 12 bases, the V and J ends lie 13 bases apart. The cysteine opens and the phenylalanine closes a CDR3 of 9 amino acids. Only the CDR3 part of the read is kept: 27 bases, read in frame from the first base. The donors were healthy, HIV-negative adults who had no recently reported acute infections or vaccinations. All donors were Caucasian adults living in Nashville, Tennessee, USA. Magnetic negative selection was used to enrich CD4+ T cells, after which naive cells were positively selected on CD45RA and the negative fraction became the memory subset. After blood collection by leukapheresis, PBMCs were isolated using Ficoll-Histopaque density gradient centrifugation and then cryopreserved in the vapor phase of liquid nitrogen. Analytical flow cytometry was used to check the purity and quantity of each magnetically sorted T cell population. Genomic DNA was isolated from each sorted fraction and quantified by UV absorbance on a Nanodrop 2000c.

TCR CDR3 regions were amplified from genomic DNA by multiplex PCR using the deep immunoSEQ assay. For each cell subset, the extracted genomic DNA was distributed evenly across all wells of several immunoSEQ 96-well plates, and each plate served as one replicate. Each replicate PCR for sorted subsets received around 210 ng genomic DNA, equal to about 29,000 T cell genomes. Purified libraries were measured with a Qubit 3.0 fluorometer, size-checked on a Bioanalyzer 2100, and measured again with the KAPA Library Quantification kit. Every immunoSEQ 96-well plate was sequenced on a dedicated single-read 150-cycle Illumina NextSeq 550 flow cell. The original pipeline was this. Because the immunoSEQ output held only junctional sequences and lacked quality scores, the filtering could not match the filtering applied to full-length reads. Sequences were annotated with PyIR, a Python wrapper for IgBLAST v1.9, using IMGT germline references to assign V/J genes and CDR3. Reads were filtered out if the reads had weak V/J assignments (E-value above 1e-6), no CDR3, stop codons, out-of-frame junctions, or ambiguous translated residues. V3J clonotypes were defined as sequences sharing the same inferred V gene, J gene, and CDR3 amino acid sequence. Percentage overlap between repertoires was calculated by dividing the number of shared unique clonotypes by the size of the smaller repertoire. Richness of each repertoire was evaluated using RTK rarefaction, the Chao1 estimator, and Recon v2.1 estimates of unobserved clonotypes. OLGA was used to compute generation probabilities for all TCRbeta clonotypes that the gDNA method yielded from a handful of donors. In its TCRdb copy, this immuneACCESS table keeps in-frame sequences only and misses some clones. Where compared with another copy, unresolved V genes explain less than half of these, and the others have no known cause. That table is the source of V, J and clone size, and D and trimming were worked out from the DNA. Here the sample has roughly 640,000 clones; about 96% occur a single time. Of the sample, about 0.057% falls within the top ten clones.

This clone was seen just once. This receptor's antigen is unknown. No quality values exist for individual bases; no much larger clone is one base distant. The V gene is TRBV5-3 and the J gene is TRBJ2-5; the D gene is perhaps TRBD1 or TRBD2, as each covers 5 bases. TRBV5-3 counts as an open reading frame of uncertain function. The clonotype originates from a woman aged 25 to 39 in good health. The sample was naive CD4+ T cells sorted from blood. Interpreted using the paper, the cell subset or site label stands for: CD45RA+ positively selected. The nucleotides read TGTGCCGGAACGGGACGGAAGTACTTC. It translates as CAGTGRKYF.